The rows below give T cell receptor beta chains drawn from one sample of a study of CD8 T cells in ankylosing spondylitis. MiXCR, applied by TCRdb to the 5' RACE reads, yields one record per CDR3 protein. The table has around 440,000 distinct CDR3 sequences, 15% to 20% seen once; the top ten hold 1%. Material for sequencing was blood, either unsorted or a sorted T cell fraction (not recorded which). These receptor sequences come from a male donor with ankylosing spondylitis. Each CDR3 is given with its conserved first and last residue. The D gene is left open where the match is weak. Size is stated for part of the rows, as once, few or many counts, or as a class when the clone is expanded.

J: TRBJ1-3; V: TRBV28; size: -; D: -; DNA: TGTGCCAGCAGTTTATTGGACACCATATATTTT; CDR3: CASSLLDTIYF
J: TRBJ2-7; V: TRBV29-1; size: -; D: TRBD1; DNA: TGCAGCGTCCTGACCAGACAGGGGACAACTACCTACGAGCAGTACTTC; CDR3: CSVLTRQGTTTYEQYF
J: TRBJ2-3; V: TRBV4-3; size: -; D: TRBD1; DNA: TGCGCCAGCAGCCATTCCGGGACAGGGGTCACAGATACGCAGTATTTT; CDR3: CASSHSGTGVTDTQYF
J: TRBJ2-5; V: TRBV2; size: few; D: -; DNA: TGTGCCAGTCGAGAAGAGACCCAGTACTTC; CDR3: CASREETQYF
J: TRBJ2-5; V: TRBV25-1; size: once; D: TRBD2; DNA: TGTGCCAGCAGGGGGACTAGCGGGGGCGTAATCTCACAAGAGACCCAGTACTTC; CDR3: CASRGTSGGVISQETQYF
J: TRBJ2-5; V: TRBV5-1; size: -; D: -; DNA: TGCGCCAGCGGACCACAGTGGGGCACGGAGACCCAGTACTTC; CDR3: CASGPQWGTETQYF
J: TRBJ2-2; V: TRBV10-3; size: few; D: -; DNA: TGTGCCATCAGTGAGGCGCGACCCAACACCGGGGAGCTGTTTTTT; CDR3: CAISEARPNTGELFF
J: TRBJ1-1; V: TRBV12-3/TRBV12-4; size: many; D: TRBD1; DNA: TGTGCCAGCAGGGCAGGACAGGGGGCCTATACTGAAGCTTTCTTT; CDR3: CASRAGQGAYTEAFF
J: TRBJ1-5; V: TRBV6-6; size: -; D: -; DNA: TGTGCCAGCACGACAGGAAGCAATCAGCCCCAGCATTTT; CDR3: CASTTGSNQPQHF
J: TRBJ2-3; V: TRBV5-5; size: -; D: -; DNA: TGTGCCAGCAGCGATCCGGGAGATACGCAGTATTTT; CDR3: CASSDPGDTQYF
J: TRBJ2-7; V: TRBV29-1; size: -; D: -; DNA: TGCAGCGTTGGCAGGGGCGGAACCTACGAGCAGTACTTC; CDR3: CSVGRGGTYEQYF
J: TRBJ2-7; V: TRBV28; size: -; D: -; DNA: TGTGCCAGCAGTTCCCCTTCGGGGTCCGGGTGGTACGAGCAGTACTTC; CDR3: CASSSPSGSGWYEQYF
J: TRBJ2-7; V: TRBV6-2/TRBV6-3; size: few; D: TRBD1; DNA: TGTGCCACCGGACAGGGGCCCTACGAGCAGTACTTC; CDR3: CATGQGPYEQYF
J: TRBJ1-5; V: TRBV6-2/TRBV6-3; size: few; D: -; DNA: TGTGCCAGCAGTTACATAGGGCTGGGCAATCAGCCCCAGCATTTT; CDR3: CASSYIGLGNQPQHF
J: TRBJ1-4; V: TRBV28; size: -; D: -; DNA: TGTGCCAGCAGTTTGTTGAGGGGAACCCTGGCAACTAATGAAAAACTGTTTTTT; CDR3: CASSLLRGTLATNEKLFF
J: TRBJ2-2; V: TRBV20-1; size: many; D: -; DNA: TGCAGTGCTAGGACAGGCCGTAACACCGGGGAGCTGTTTTTT; CDR3: CSARTGRNTGELFF
J: TRBJ2-2; V: TRBV3-1; size: few; D: -; DNA: TGTGCCAGCAGCGACGGGAAACCAAACACCGGGGAGCTGTTTTTT; CDR3: CASSDGKPNTGELFF
J: TRBJ2-7; V: TRBV20-1; size: -; D: -; DNA: TGCAGTGCTCAAGGGGGAGAGGGGACCTACGAGCAGTACTTC; CDR3: CSAQGGEGTYEQYF
J: TRBJ1-1; V: TRBV29-1; size: few; D: -; DNA: TGCAGCGCCGTTAGGGGCAACACTGAAGCTTTCTTT; CDR3: CSAVRGNTEAFF
J: TRBJ2-6; V: TRBV5-1; size: few; D: -; DNA: TGCGCCAGCAACTTCATCTCTGGGGCCAACGTCCTGACTTTC; CDR3: CASNFISGANVLTF
J: TRBJ1-5; V: TRBV5-1; size: many; D: -; DNA: TGCGCCAGCAGCTTACTGGGAAATCAGCCCCAGCATTTT; CDR3: CASSLLGNQPQHF
J: TRBJ2-1; V: TRBV20-1; size: many; D: -; DNA: TGCAGTGCTAGAGAATCGGTCCATGAGCAGTTCTTC; CDR3: CSARESVHEQFF
J: TRBJ2-1; V: TRBV29-1; size: few; D: -; DNA: TGCAGCTCTGAGGGGCGGAATGAGCAGTTCTTC; CDR3: CSSEGRNEQFF
J: TRBJ2-3; V: TRBV20-1; size: -; D: TRBD2; DNA: TGCAGTGCGCTAGCGGGGACACCTGGCACAGATACGCAGTATTTT; CDR3: CSALAGTPGTDTQYF
J: TRBJ2-7; V: TRBV7-2; size: -; D: -; DNA: TGTGCCAGCAGCGACAGGAGCTCCTACGAGCAGTACTTC; CDR3: CASSDRSSYEQYF
J: TRBJ2-2; V: TRBV2; size: few; D: -; DNA: TGTGCCAGCAGTGAAGGGGGAAGGTGGGCCGGGGAGCTGTTTTTT; CDR3: CASSEGGRWAGELFF
J: TRBJ2-7; V: TRBV6-5; size: -; D: -; DNA: TGTGCCAGCAGTTACCGCCGGGGCCTAGGGTACGAGCAGTACTTC; CDR3: CASSYRRGLGYEQYF
J: TRBJ2-2; V: TRBV5-1; size: few; D: TRBD2; DNA: TGCGCCAGCACCCCTAGCGGGCTTCAATCCGGGGAGCTGTTTTTT; CDR3: CASTPSGLQSGELFF
J: TRBJ1-2; V: TRBV5-1; size: few; D: -; DNA: TGCGCCAGCAGCTTGGTCCCGTTGTATGGCTACACCTTC; CDR3: CASSLVPLYGYTF
J: TRBJ2-7; V: TRBV4-2; size: -; D: TRBD2; DNA: TGTGCCAGCAGCCATGACCCGGGACTAGCGGGAGAAAGGGACGAGCAGTACTTC; CDR3: CASSHDPGLAGERDEQYF
J: TRBJ2-7; V: TRBV3-1; size: few; D: -; DNA: TGTGCCAGCAGCCAACCGGGGGCCCAGTACTTC; CDR3: CASSQPGAQYF
J: TRBJ2-1; V: TRBV3-1; size: few; D: TRBD2; DNA: TGTGCCAACAGCCAAGTGGGACTAGCGGCTAGCAATGAGCAGTTCTTC; CDR3: CANSQVGLAASNEQFF
J: TRBJ2-2; V: TRBV3-1; size: -; D: TRBD2; DNA: TGTGCCAGCACCCAACGCCTAGCGGGACCTACCGGGGAGCTGTTTTTT; CDR3: CASTQRLAGPTGELFF
J: TRBJ1-6; V: TRBV5-5; size: many; D: -; DNA: TGTGCCAGCAGCTACGAGATTGAGTTCTCACCCCTCCACTTT; CDR3: CASSYEIEFSPLHF
J: TRBJ1-1; V: TRBV10-3; size: many; D: -; DNA: TGTGCCATCAGTTCGGGGCACACTGAAGCTTTCTTT; CDR3: CAISSGHTEAFF
J: TRBJ2-7; V: TRBV12-3/TRBV12-4; size: -; D: TRBD2; DNA: TGTGCCAGCAAACAAGCGGGAGTGGGTGGAGAGCAGTACTTC; CDR3: CASKQAGVGGEQYF
J: TRBJ1-1; V: TRBV6-1; size: many; D: TRBD1; DNA: TGTGCCAGCAGTGAATCTACAGGGGGCCGGACTGAAGCTTTCTTT; CDR3: CASSESTGGRTEAFF
J: TRBJ2-3; V: TRBV5-1; size: few; D: -; DNA: TGCGCCAGCAGCTGGGAGCCAGATACGCAGTATTTT; CDR3: CASSWEPDTQYF
J: TRBJ2-7; V: TRBV2; size: few; D: TRBD1; DNA: TGTGCCAGCAGAGCCCGGGGACAGGGAGGCGAGCAGTACTTC; CDR3: CASRARGQGGEQYF
J: TRBJ2-1; V: TRBV2; size: -; D: TRBD2; DNA: TGTGCCAGCAGTGACTGGGGACTAGCGGGGCACAATGAGCAGTTCTTC; CDR3: CASSDWGLAGHNEQFF
J: TRBJ2-3; V: TRBV5-1; size: few; D: -; DNA: TGCGCCAGCAGCTTGTCTGGTCAGGGAAACACAGATACGCAGTATTTT; CDR3: CASSLSGQGNTDTQYF
J: TRBJ1-1; V: TRBV20-1; size: -; D: -; DNA: TGCAGTGCTAGGACAGGCTGGACTGAAGCTTTCTTT; CDR3: CSARTGWTEAFF
J: TRBJ2-5; V: TRBV11-2; size: few; D: -; DNA: TGTGCCAGCAGCTTAGTGCGGAGCTACGTGGAGACCCAGTACTTC; CDR3: CASSLVRSYVETQYF
J: TRBJ2-3; V: TRBV12-3/TRBV12-4; size: -; D: -; DNA: TGTGCCAGCAGACGCGATCTCCCAGATACGCAGTATTTT; CDR3: CASRRDLPDTQYF
J: TRBJ1-2; V: TRBV14; size: few; D: -; DNA: TGTGCCAGCAGCCCAAAGACTGCGATGAACTATGGCTACACCTTC; CDR3: CASSPKTAMNYGYTF
J: TRBJ2-1; V: TRBV20-1; size: few; D: -; DNA: TGCAGTGCTAGGGCCGGGACCCGCGAGCGCCATGAGCAGTTCTTC; CDR3: CSARAGTRERHEQFF
J: TRBJ2-1; V: TRBV19; size: few; D: -; DNA: TGTGCCAGTAGTAATCAGCGGGCCAGCTCCTACAATGAGCAGTTCTTC; CDR3: CASSNQRASSYNEQFF
J: TRBJ2-7; V: TRBV5-6; size: -; D: TRBD1; DNA: TGTGCCAGCAGCCCCAGACAGGGAACCTCCTACGAGCAGTACTTC; CDR3: CASSPRQGTSYEQYF
J: TRBJ2-1; V: TRBV28; size: many; D: TRBD2; DNA: TGTGCCAGCAGTTTAGCGGGTGCGGGGGGATACAATGAGCAGTTCTTC; CDR3: CASSLAGAGGYNEQFF
J: TRBJ2-1; V: TRBV12-3/TRBV12-4; size: few; D: -; DNA: TGTGCCAGCAGTTTTAGTTTTTCCCACAATGAGCAGTTCTTC; CDR3: CASSFSFSHNEQFF
J: TRBJ1-1; V: TRBV21-1; size: -; D: -; DNA: TGTGCCAGCAGCCCCTCAAGGGGGGTTAACACTGAAGCTTTCTTT; CDR3: CASSPSRGVNTEAFF
J: TRBJ1-2; V: TRBV3-1; size: few; D: -; DNA: TGTGCCAGCAGCCCTTGGGGGACACAGAACTATGGCTACACCTTC; CDR3: CASSPWGTQNYGYTF
J: TRBJ2-5; V: TRBV9; size: -; D: TRBD2; DNA: TGTGCCAGCAGCGTAGGGGGGCTAGCGGGGGTCTCCCAAGAGACCCAGTACTTC; CDR3: CASSVGGLAGVSQETQYF
J: TRBJ2-7; V: TRBV5-1; size: many; D: -; DNA: TGTGCCAGCAGCCTACAGGGCACCTACGAGCAGTACTTC; CDR3: CASSLQGTYEQYF
J: TRBJ2-5; V: TRBV29-1; size: many; D: TRBD2; DNA: TGCAGCGTCGCTAGCGGGAGTATGGAGACCCAGTACTTC; CDR3: CSVASGSMETQYF
J: TRBJ2-5; V: TRBV9; size: -; D: TRBD2; DNA: TGTGCCAGCAGCGTAGACTTCGCGGGGGGAAGTGAGACCCAGTACTTC; CDR3: CASSVDFAGGSETQYF
J: TRBJ1-2; V: TRBV10-3; size: many; D: -; DNA: TGTGCCATCAGTGCAGCGATGGGAGGGGATGGCTACACCTTC; CDR3: CAISAAMGGDGYTF
J: TRBJ2-7; V: TRBV6-2/TRBV6-3; size: few; D: TRBD1; DNA: TGTGCCAGCAGGAATACCGGGACAGTCCGGTACGAGCAGTACTTC; CDR3: CASRNTGTVRYEQYF
J: TRBJ2-3; V: TRBV7-2; size: -; D: -; DNA: TGTGCCAGCAGCTTAGTGGTTAGCGCAGATACGCAGTATTTT; CDR3: CASSLVVSADTQYF
J: TRBJ1-5; V: TRBV6-2/TRBV6-3; size: -; D: TRBD1; DNA: TGTGCCAGCAGTTATCTCGGACAGGGGAATCAGCCCCAGCATTTT; CDR3: CASSYLGQGNQPQHF